The next 30 T cell receptor beta chains were all read from a single sample in a study of cytomegalovirus exposure and HLA in healthy donors. Vbeta (60) and Jbeta (13) primers were used in the PCR. Sequenced by immunoSEQ multiplex PCR; TCRdb stores in-frame clones only, minus some. The sample lists 150,000 to 200,000 clones, 80% to 90% occurring once. The material sequenced was PBMCs. All receptors come from a man younger than 35 in good health and CMV-seropositive.

The chain combines TRBV5-1 with TRBJ2-2, with TRBD2 matching over 9 bases. The CDR3 extends over 15 amino acids. V was clipped by 7 bases and J by 2 bases; unmatched bases: 6. From germline, CDR1 is SGHRS and CDR2 YFSETQ. The CDR3 DNA reads TGCGCCAGCCAGCGGGGGGCCCCTAACACCGGGGAGCTGTTTTTT. It specifies CASQRGAPNTGELFF. Full variable domain (rest looked up from reference TRBV5-1 and TRBJ2-2): KAGVTQTPRYLIKTRGQQVTLSCSPISGHRSVSWYQQTPGQGLQFLFEYFSETQRNKGNFPGRFSGRQFSNSRSEMNVSTLELGDSALYLCASQRGAPNTGELFFGEGSRLTVL.

This clone was counted a single time. The gene calls are TRBV29-1 and TRBJ2-7; 7 nucleotides line up with TRBD2. Per the germline V gene, CDR1 is SQVTM and CDR2 is ANQGSEA. This CDR3 spans 14 amino acids. Trimming cost V 3 bases and J 2 bases; bases outside gene matches: 7. The CDR3 DNA is TGCAGCGTTGAGCCCCGGGGGGACCCCTACGAGCAGTACTTC. Its translation: CSVEPRGDPYEQYF.

V usage is TRBV5-8 and J usage is TRBJ2-3, with D possibly TRBD2 on 6 matching bases. With 5 bases removed from V and 1 base from J, the gap between germline ends came to 20 bases. The CDR3 runs 17 residues. From germline, CDR1 is SGHTS and CDR2 YDEGEE. The CDR3 protein is CASSLGLNLDGTDTQYF. The CDR3, as DNA: TGTGCCAGCAGTCTTGGACTAAACCTAGATGGCACAGATACGCAGTATTTT.

The CDR3 reads CAIRPGLAGERGEQFF. In DNA form, the CDR3 reads TGTGCCATCAGACCGGGACTAGCGGGGGAGAGGGGTGAGCAGTTCTTC. V gene TRBV10-3 combines with J gene TRBJ2-1; 14 nucleotides align to TRBD2. V lost 6 bases and J lost 9; bases outside the gene matches: 10. CDR3 length equals 16 residues. CDR1 is ENHRY and CDR2 is SYGVKD in the germline V gene.

J is TRBJ1-2 and V is TRBV21-1; the table's D gene call, TRBD1, was not cross checked with the DNA. TRBV21-1 is given as a pseudogene. There are 12 residues in the CDR3. The CDR3 loop is CASSKAETEFTF. The CDR3 DNA reads as TGTGCCAGCAGCAAGGCCGAGACAGAGTTTACCTTC.

The chain uses TRBV29-1 and TRBJ1-2; tentative D call: TRBD1 (6 bases). The V gene lost 5 bases and the J gene lost 4 bases, with 11 bases spanning the gap. Germline loops: CDR1 SQVTM, CDR2 ANQGSEA. This CDR3 comprises 12 residues. The chain's CDR3 is CSVMDSIYGYTF. The CDR3 DNA reads as TGCAGCGTTATGGACAGCATCTATGGCTACACCTTC.

The chain couples TRBV28 to TRBJ2-7; D may be TRBD2 (5 bases). Germline V gene sequence: CDR1 MDHEN, CDR2 SYDVKM. The CDR3 extends over 13 amino acids. Between the trimmed V and J ends, which lost 6 bases and 4 bases, there was a span of 13 bases. CDR3 loop: CASSNSGRYEQYF. In DNA, the CDR3 is TGTGCCAGCAGCAACAGCGGACGATACGAGCAGTACTTC.

The V gene is TRBV7-2, the J gene TRBJ2-7, with D hard to call. This CDR3 is built from 12 residues. Germline V gives CDR1 SGHTA, CDR2 FQGNSA. Trimming cost V 5 bases and J 1 base, with 6 bases left between them. DNA for the CDR3: TGTGCCAGCAGCCCGGGTTCCTACGAGCAGTACTTC. Encoded protein: CASSPGSYEQYF.

The chain carries TRBV6-1 and TRBJ1-5; 8 bases line up with TRBD1. V shed 8 bases, J shed 8 bases, and the junction held 8 bases outside the gene matches. Germline CDR1 MNHNS, CDR2 SASEGT. The CDR3 is 13 residues long. The CDR3, as DNA: TGTGCCAGCCGTGGGACAGGCGGAGAGCCCCAGCATTTT. Translating gives CASRGTGGEPQHF.

This chain links TRBV10-1 with TRBJ2-5; TRBD2 is a possible D gene (6 bases). The better agreement between TRBJ2-7 and the DNA end casts doubt on the J call. This CDR3 spans 14 amino acids. Germline V gene lookup returns CDR1 WNHNN and CDR2 SYGVQD (reference sequence). The CDR3 nucleotides read TGCGCCAGCAGTCTTGCGGGGTCCCCCTACGAGCAGTACTTC. It codes for CASSLAGSPYEQYF.

This clone has more than one count but fewer than ten. V and J are TRBV5-1 and TRBJ1-1; 9 bases fit TRBD1. CDR1 and CDR2 (germline): SGHRS, YFSETQ. Losses at the gene ends were 4 bases for V and 7 bases for J; bases not matched to a gene: 11. This CDR3 contains 15 residues. The chain's CDR3 is CASSGGDRATIEAFF. For the CDR3, the DNA is TGCGCCAGCAGCGGGGGGGACAGGGCGACGATTGAAGCTTTCTTT.

This rearrangement joins TRBV7-2 to TRBJ2-7, with TRBD2 as a possible D gene (6 bases). The CDR3 covers 14 residues. Trimming stripped 6 bases from V and 4 bases from J, with 16 bases between. Germline V lookup: CDR1 SGHTA, CDR2 FQGNSA. CDR3 DNA: TGTGCCAGCAGATCTGGGGGGATGCAGTACGAGCAGTACTTC. Amino acid sequence: CASRSGGMQYEQYF.

The chain employs TRBV2 and TRBJ1-2; 9 nucleotides match TRBD1. J lost 7 bases, V lost 5 bases, and 14 bases had no gene match. The germline V gene encodes CDR1 SNHLY and CDR2 FYNNEI. The CDR3 totals 16 residues. The CDR3 nucleotides read TGTGCCAGCAGTCCCCGGGCGGACAGGGGCCTTGGTGGCTACACCTTC. Its protein is CASSPRADRGLGGYTF.

The chain recombines TRBV28 with TRBJ2-1, with 7 bases matching TRBD1. Germline values: CDR1 MDHEN, CDR2 SYDVKM. The CDR3 is 15 amino acids. With 2 bases clipped from V and 4 bases from J, the junction kept 5 bases outside the gene matches. This CDR3 reads CASSLGDSAYNEQFF. The CDR3 nucleotides read TGTGCCAGCAGTTTAGGGGACAGCGCTTACAATGAGCAGTTCTTC.

The chain joins TRBV9 to TRBJ1-2; TRBD1 matches at 10 bases. The ends lost 4 bases at V and 4 bases at J; junction bases unmatched: 7. The CDR3 loop spans 15 amino acids. The germline V gene has CDR1 SGDLS and CDR2 YYNGEE. The CDR3 loop is CASSPRQGATYGYTF. The DNA for the CDR3 is TGTGCCAGCAGCCCAAGACAGGGGGCGACCTATGGCTACACCTTC.

This clone was seen a few times. This chain links TRBV10-1 with TRBJ1-3; 9 bases are shared with TRBD1. Germline lookup yields CDR1 WNHNN and CDR2 SYGVQD (reference sequence). The trim removed 6 bases at V and 1 base at J, leaving 10 bases unmatched. This CDR3 has 17 residues. The CDR3 loop is CASSAGTGMNSGNTIYF. As DNA, the CDR3 is TGCGCCAGCAGCGCCGGGACAGGGATGAATTCTGGAAACACCATATATTTT.

The chain employs TRBV9 and TRBJ2-7; TRBD2 matches at 7 bases. This CDR3 is 14 amino acids long. Trimming removed 6 bases from V and 1 base from J; junction bases left unmatched: 7. From germline, CDR1 is SGDLS and CDR2 YYNGEE. CDR3 amino acids: CASNSGGGSYEQYF. Here the CDR3 DNA reads TGTGCCAGCAACTCTGGGGGGGGGTCCTACGAGCAGTACTTC.

The chain's CDR3 is CSVEDRGRYNEQFF. Written as DNA, the CDR3 is TGCAGCGTTGAAGATAGGGGTCGGTACAATGAGCAGTTCTTC. The chain recombines TRBV29-1 with TRBJ2-1; D is possibly TRBD1 (5 bases). With 0 bases removed from V and 4 bases from J, the gap between germline ends came to 10 bases. The CDR3 runs 14 residues. The germline gives CDR1 SQVTM, CDR2 ANQGSEA.

The chain has TRBV7-9 and TRBJ2-7; D remains unclear. V gave up 3 bases and J gave up 8 bases, with 11 bases separating them. This CDR3 contains 12 residues. Germline V CDR1 and CDR2: SEHNR, FQNEAQ (reference sequence). This chain's CDR3 is CASSLAVGKQYF. CDR3 bases: TGTGCCAGCAGCTTGGCGGTTGGCAAGCAGTACTTC.

This chain connects TRBV18 to TRBJ1-1; 10 nucleotides align to TRBD1. Germline V gene data show CDR1 as KGHSH and CDR2 as LQKENI. The CDR3 consists of 15 residues. J lost 3 bases, V lost 3 bases, and 4 bases had no gene match. The CDR3 sequence is CASSPSTGGDTEAFF. The CDR3 DNA is TGTGCCAGCTCACCCTCGACAGGGGGCGACACTGAAGCTTTCTTT.

The V and J genes are TRBV9 and TRBJ1-2; unclear D gene. Trimming removed 0 bases at V and 6 bases at J, with 24 bases between. The CDR3 covers 18 residues. From germline, CDR1 is SGDLS and CDR2 YYNGEE. The CDR3 sequence: CASSVGPPSQSGQDGYTF. The CDR3 coding sequence is TGTGCCAGCAGCGTAGGGCCTCCTTCCCAATCAGGTCAGGATGGCTACACCTTC.

The V gene is TRBV27, the J gene TRBJ2-3; 8 nucleotides agree with TRBD2. J was trimmed by 11 bases and V by 4 bases; bases with no gene match: 5. Germline V CDR1 and CDR2: MNHEY, SMNVEV (reference sequence). The CDR3 length is 12 residues. In DNA form, the CDR3 reads TGTGCCAGCAGTTCGAGGACTAGCCTGCAGTATTTT. Translation: CASSSRTSLQYF.

This clone has just a few counts. The V call is TRBV5-6, the J call TRBJ1-2, with no clear D. Germline CDR1 reads SGHDT; CDR2 reads YYEEEE. The CDR3 has 13 amino acids. With 2 bases removed from V and 2 bases from J, the gap between germline ends came to 7 bases. In DNA form, the CDR3 reads TGTGCCAGCAGCTTTCGGAGGAACTATGGCTACACCTTC. Amino acid sequence: CASSFRRNYGYTF. Looking up the rest from reference TRBV5-6 and TRBJ1-2 gives the full variable domain: DAGVTQSPTHLIKTRGQQVTLRCSPKSGHDTVSWYQQALGQGPQFIFQYYEEEERQRGNFPDRFSGHQFPNYSSELNVNALLLGDSALYLCASSFRRNYGYTFGSGTRLTVV.

The gene calls are TRBV14 and TRBJ1-6; no firm D call. The V end lost 0 bases, the J end lost 7 bases, and 10 bases lay between the germline ends. Germline V gene data show CDR1 as SGHDN and CDR2 as FVKESK. The CDR3 is made up of 15 amino acids. CDR3 sequence reads: CASSQDQAPNSPLHF. CDR3 nucleotides: TGTGCCAGCAGCCAAGATCAGGCTCCGAATTCACCCCTCCACTTT.

V usage is TRBV5-4 and J usage is TRBJ2-1, with 7 bases matching TRBD2. The CDR3 has 17 residues. The germline gives CDR1 SGHNT, CDR2 YYREEE (reference sequence). After removal of 0 bases from V and 2 bases from J, the junction contained 8 bases not matched to a gene. The CDR3 DNA sequence: TGTGCCAGCAGCTTGGGGACGGGGCGGGGGACCTACAATGAGCAGTTCTTC. It yields the protein CASSLGTGRGTYNEQFF.

This chain joins TRBV5-1 and TRBJ2-7, with D perhaps TRBD2 (6 bases). This CDR3 is built from 15 residues. Germline V gives CDR1 SGHRS, CDR2 YFSETQ. V gave up 4 bases and J gave up 2 bases, with 16 bases separating them. CDR3: CASSPEGGAAYEQYF. The CDR3 DNA reads TGCGCCAGCAGCCCGGAGGGCGGGGCCGCCTACGAGCAGTACTTC.

The rearrangement links TRBV21-1 to TRBJ2-3; whether TRBD2, the table's D call, matches the DNA was not checked. TRBV21-1 is a documented pseudogene. The CDR3 has 18 amino acids. This CDR3 reads CASSKFPFERGISDTQYF. CDR3 DNA sequence: TGTGCCAGCAGCAAATTCCCCTTCGAGCGGGGGATTTCAGATACGCAGTATTTT.

The genes are TRBV18 and TRBJ2-5; D is perhaps TRBD1 (6 bases). Looked up from germline, CDR1 is KGHSH and CDR2 is LQKENI. The CDR3 contains 17 residues. Trimming removed 1 base from V and 5 bases from J, with 20 bases in between. The CDR3 loop is CASSPRARARQEETQYF. As DNA, the CDR3 is TGTGCCAGCTCACCACGGGCCCGGGCCAGACAGGAGGAGACCCAGTACTTC.

The chain carries TRBV6-6 and TRBJ2-4; maybe TRBD2 (7 bases). The CDR3 has 16 amino acids. V lost 2 bases, J lost 8 bases, and 19 bases lay in between. Per germline, CDR1 MNHNY and CDR2 SVGAGI (reference sequence). Here the CDR3 reads CASSYDAGRGPDIQYF. CDR3 DNA sequence: TGTGCCAGCAGTTACGATGCGGGGCGGGGGCCAGACATTCAGTACTTC.

This clone occurred once. The chain employs TRBV18 and TRBJ1-6, with 7 bases matching TRBD1. With V trimmed by 5 bases and J by 7 bases, 8 bases remained unmatched. Germline values: CDR1 KGHSH, CDR2 LQKENI. The CDR3 has 15 residues. The DNA for the CDR3 is TGTGCCAGCTCAACATCGACAGGGAAAAATTCACCCCTCCACTTT. This codes for CASSTSTGKNSPLHF. Together with reference TRBV18 and TRBJ1-6, the CDR3 gives the full variable domain: NAGVMQNPRHLVRRRGQEARLRCSPMKGHSHVYWYRQLPEEGLKFMVYLQKENIIDESGMPKERFSAEFPKEGPSILRIQQVVRGDSAAYFCASSTSTGKNSPLHFGNGTRLTVT.